This T cell receptor beta chain is from a study of vaccination and CD4 T cells after COVID-19. Across the whole study: Six males and four females, two Hispanic, made up the convalescents. Once diagnosed, patients had post-COVID samples drawn a median 101 days later (range 35 to 161).

General study points: From roughly 21 to 40, the median of SARS-CoV-2-reactive clonotypes rose without reaching significance.

Regarding treatment: roughly ten-day PBMC culture with coronavirus spike peptide pools or control peptides (ViraFEST assay). Cultured CD4+ T cells had their DNA profiled by the Oncomine TCR Beta short-read assay. Investigators obtained genomic DNA by extraction from cultured CD4+ T cells. Using its own MiXCR run on the PCR reads, TCRdb lists one record per CDR3 protein. The sample lists 20,000 or so distinct CDR3 sequences, around 48% occurring once. The table lists this clonotype with a few counts. Its specificity is unknown. The source material was CD4+ T cells from blood, cultured in vitro, sampled after SARS-CoV-2 vaccination. The receptor's source is a human donor who had recovered from COVID-19.

The CDR3 here is CASSPRGGGNTQYF. In DNA, the CDR3 is TGTGCCAGCAGCCCCCGAGGCGGGGGTAATACGCAGTATTTT. The chain recombines TRBV7-2 with TRBJ2-3, with 7 bases lining up with TRBD2. The V gene end was trimmed by 5 bases and the J gene end by 7 bases; junction bases not matched to a gene: 9. The CDR3 spans 14 residues. Germline loops: CDR1 SGHTA, CDR2 FQGNSA. The whole variable domain, remainder taken from reference TRBV7-2 and TRBJ2-3, is GAGVSQSPSNKVTEKGKDVELRCDPISGHTALYWYRQSLGQGLEFLIYFQGNSAPDKSGLPSDRFSAERTGGSVSTLTIQRTQQEDSAVYLCASSPRGGGNTQYFGPGTRLTVL.